One sample yielded the 8 T cell receptor beta chains listed below, sequenced in a study of shared clonotypes between healthy human individuals. The repertoire was sequenced with immunoSEQ multiplex PCR; TCRdb's copy has only in-frame clones and lacks some. The table lists approximately 2.5 million clones, 80% to 95% of them singletons, with 0.35% to 0.45% in the top ten. Sequenced: naive CD4+ T cells from PBMCs. This sample's subset: CD45RA+ positively selected. These receptors were obtained from a man between 18 and 29 years old in good health. Some clones in this sample may be carry-over from other donors' samples.

The chain is built from TRBV18 and TRBJ2-2; 10 nucleotides agree with TRBD1. Per the germline V gene, CDR1 is KGHSH and CDR2 is LQKENI. The ends lost 6 bases at V and 7 bases at J; junction bases unmatched: 11. This CDR3 is 16 amino acids long. CDR3 sequence reads: CASSHDRDRGIGELFF. In nucleotides, the CDR3 is TGTGCCAGCTCTCACGACCGGGACAGGGGTATCGGGGAGCTGTTTTTT.

V usage is TRBV7-9 and J usage is TRBJ1-2; weak D call: TRBD1 (5 bases). V shed 6 bases and J shed 7 bases, with 18 bases lying between them. The CDR3 sequence is 14 residues long. The germline CDR1 and CDR2 sequences are SEHNR and FQNEAQ (reference sequence). DNA of the CDR3: TGTGCCAGCAGTCGAACTAGGGGTGGTGGTGGCTACACCTTC. Protein sequence: CASSRTRGGGGYTF.

This clone was counted a single time. Other DNA sequences of this sample code for an identical CDR3. The chain links TRBV6-6 to TRBJ1-5; D ambiguous. V lost 0 bases and J 3 bases, leaving 3 bases between the germline ends. The CDR3 consists of 13 residues. The germline V gene encodes CDR1 MNHNY and CDR2 SVGAGI (reference sequence). This CDR3 reads CASSYSSNQPQHF. In DNA, the CDR3 is TGTGCCAGCAGTTACTCGTCCAATCAGCCCCAGCATTTT.

The rearrangement links TRBV9 to TRBJ2-7, with D hard to call. Germline lookup yields CDR1 SGDLS and CDR2 YYNGEE. Trimming removed 0 bases at V and 2 bases at J, with 12 bases between. This CDR3 is 15 amino acids long. The CDR3 loop is CASSVGATNTYEQYF. CDR3 in DNA: TGTGCCAGCAGCGTAGGGGCTACCAATACCTACGAGCAGTACTTC.

This clone was observed a few times. The chain recombines TRBV25-1 with TRBJ1-1, with a possible D match to TRBD1 (5 bases). Germline values: CDR1 MGHDK, CDR2 SYGVNS. The V end was cut by 2 bases, the J end by 5 bases, with 12 bases between. This CDR3 contains 14 residues. The CDR3 loop reads CASSEPGKGTEAFF. CDR3 sequence (DNA): TGTGCCAGCAGTGAACCAGGGAAGGGGACTGAAGCTTTCTTT.

The chain joins TRBV5-1 to TRBJ2-3, with TRBD2 matching over 15 bases. The trim removed 4 bases at V and 4 bases at J, leaving 4 bases unmatched. CDR1 and CDR2 (germline): SGHRS, YFSETQ. The CDR3 is made up of 16 amino acids. CDR3 sequence: CASSRGLAGGADTQYF. For the CDR3, the DNA is TGCGCCAGCAGCCGCGGACTAGCGGGAGGGGCAGATACGCAGTATTTT.

The chain has TRBV10-3 and TRBJ2-1; 9 bases map to TRBD2. In germline, CDR1 is ENHRY, CDR2 SYGVKD. V shed 5 bases and J 0 bases; nucleotides not matched to a gene: 5. The CDR3 consists of 16 residues. The CDR3 is CAISTSGRSSYNEQFF. For the CDR3, the DNA is TGTGCCATCAGTACTAGCGGGCGTAGCTCCTACAATGAGCAGTTCTTC.

A word on this clone: One end of the junction fails to match germline, which may point to a read error. The gene calls are TRBV6-4 and TRBJ1-5, with TRBD1 matching over 9 bases. The CDR3 loop spans 15 amino acids. Per germline, CDR1 MRHNA and CDR2 SNTAGT. This CDR3 reads CASREGGQGTQPQHF. CDR3 DNA sequence: TGTGCCAGCCGTGAGGGGGGACAGGGTACTCAGCCCCAGCATTTT.